The 32 T cell receptor beta chains below come from one sample, sequenced in a study of cytomegalovirus exposure and HLA in healthy donors. Primers included in the PCR were 60 Vbeta and 13 Jbeta primers. Assay: immunoSEQ multiplex PCR; the TCRdb copy retains only in-frame clones and omits some. This table has 150,000 to 170,000 clones, over 65% appearing once. Sequenced material: PBMCs. All receptors come from a woman between 40 and 55 years old in good health and CMV-seronegative.

This clone occurred a few times. This chain links TRBV27 with TRBJ2-7, with no clear D. Trimming pared 0 bases from V and 3 bases from J, leaving 15 bases between. The CDR3 extends over 16 amino acids. Germline CDR1 reads MNHEY; CDR2 reads SMNVEV (reference sequence). CDR3 sequence reads: CASSLSILPLNYEQYF. CDR3 nucleotides: TGTGCCAGCAGTTTATCGATACTACCGCTAAACTACGAGCAGTACTTC.

In its sample, this clone was seen a few times. V is TRBV9 and J is TRBJ2-1; D is undetermined. The CDR3 spans 15 residues. Germline V lookup: CDR1 SGDLS, CDR2 YYNGEE. The ends were cut back, 3 bases at V and 0 bases at J, with 10 bases in the middle. The CDR3: CASSAGSFSYNEQFF. The CDR3 nucleotides are TGTGCCAGCAGCGCCGGGTCCTTCTCCTACAATGAGCAGTTCTTC.

The gene calls are TRBV6-6 and TRBJ1-2; D is perhaps TRBD1 (6 bases). This CDR3 spans 15 amino acids. Germline V gene data show CDR1 as MNHNY and CDR2 as SVGAGI (reference sequence). V was cut by 8 bases and J by 4 bases, with 20 bases left in between. This chain's CDR3 is CASGPRDRSFYGYTF. In DNA form, the CDR3 reads TGTGCCAGCGGGCCCCGCGACAGGTCTTTCTATGGCTACACCTTC.

The J gene is TRBJ2-5, the V gene TRBV11-2; possibly TRBD2 for D (6 bases). This CDR3 has 14 amino acids. V was clipped by 5 bases and J by 1 base, with 11 bases between them. CDR1 and CDR2 from the germline V gene are SGHAT and FQNNGV. The CDR3 loop is CASSVVEGQETQYF. The CDR3 nucleotides are TGTGCCAGCAGCGTGGTGGAGGGCCAAGAGACCCAGTACTTC.

Concerning this clone itself: The germline gene is not matched at one end of the junction; a read error may be the cause. The chain has TRBV4-1 and TRBJ2-7; 8 bases fit TRBD2. The germline gives CDR1 MGHRA, CDR2 YSYEKL. This CDR3 contains 13 residues. The DNA of the CDR3 is TGCGCCAGCAGCCAGACCGAGCGGGAGAGGGGAAACTTC. Protein: CASSQTERERGNF.

The chain joins TRBV2 to TRBJ1-2, with TRBD1 identical over 7 bases. CDR3 size: 15 residues. Germline V gene sequence: CDR1 SNHLY, CDR2 FYNNEI. Trimming removed 2 bases from V and 12 bases from J; junction bases left unmatched: 15. CDR3 region: CASSELGGPGQRNTF. CDR3 in DNA: TGTGCCAGCAGTGAATTAGGGGGCCCAGGACAGCGTAACACCTTC.

Worth noting for this clone: The junction departs from the called germline gene at one end, perhaps through a read error. The chain combines TRBV7-7 with TRBJ2-3; TRBD1 might be the D (5 bases). The CDR3 extends over 13 amino acids. Germline CDR1 and CDR2: SSHAT and FNYEAQ (reference sequence). The DNA of the CDR3 is TGTGCTAGCAGCTTAGATGGGGCAGGCACGCAGTATTTT. Residues: CASSLDGAGTQYF.

This chain uses TRBV7-2 with TRBJ2-1; no reliable D call. Germline values: CDR1 SGHTA, CDR2 FQGNSA. The CDR3 loop spans 8 amino acids. Deletions cut 8 bases from V and 14 bases from J, with 7 bases between. The CDR3 loop is CASGEEFF. Written as DNA, the CDR3 is TGTGCCAGCGGAGAGGAGTTCTTC.

The V gene is TRBV6-5, the J gene TRBJ2-5, with unresolved D. Gene TRBJ2-7 matches the end of the DNA better, so the J call may be wrong. The CDR3 length is 12 residues. CDR1 is MNHEY, CDR2 SVGAGI, per germline. CDR3 sequence: CASRTGTYEQYF. Here the CDR3 DNA reads TGTGCCAGCAGGACTGGAACCTACGAGCAGTACTTC.

This sequence joins TRBV30 and TRBJ1-5; D is possibly TRBD1 (5 bases). Germline assignment: CDR1 GTSNPN and CDR2 SVGIG (reference sequence). The CDR3 length is 15 residues. V lost 2 bases, J lost 0 bases, and 11 bases lay in between. The DNA for the CDR3 is TGTGCCTGGAGTTTAGGCAGGGTTAGCAATCAGCCCCAGCATTTT. Protein: CAWSLGRVSNQPQHF.

This chain connects TRBV5-4 to TRBJ1-1, with 8 positions matching TRBD1. There are 16 residues in the CDR3. The germline V gene encodes CDR1 SGHNT and CDR2 YYREEE (reference sequence). J lost 1 base, V lost 4 bases, and 9 bases had no gene match. In DNA form, the CDR3 reads TGTGCCAGCAGCCTAGCAGGGGGCGGGTGGAACACTGAAGCTTTCTTT. Its translation: CASSLAGGGWNTEAFF.

This clone was seen only a few times. CDR3 in DNA: TGTGCCAGCAGCTTAAACGGATGGGTACAGGAGCAGTACTTC. It is translated as CASSLNGWVQEQYF. V gene TRBV7-2 combines with J gene TRBJ2-7; no reliable D call. From germline, CDR1 is SGHTA and CDR2 FQGNSA. The CDR3 totals 14 residues. V was trimmed by 2 bases and J by 7 bases, leaving 15 bases between them. Using reference TRBV7-2 and TRBJ2-7 for the parts outside the CDR3, the full variable domain is GAGVSQSPSNKVTEKGKDVELRCDPISGHTALYWYRQSLGQGLEFLIYFQGNSAPDKSGLPSDRFSAERTGGSVSTLTIQRTQQEDSAVYLCASSLNGWVQEQYFGPGTRLTVT.

The chain combines TRBV6-5 with TRBJ1-4, with a possible D match to TRBD1 (5 bases). The CDR3 runs 14 residues. Trimming left V 0 bases short and J 3 bases short, with 5 bases between. Germline V lookup: CDR1 MNHEY, CDR2 SVGAGI. The CDR3 DNA reads as TGTGCCAGCAGTTACTCAGGGGCTAATGAAAAACTGTTTTTT. Its protein product is CASSYSGANEKLFF.

This sequence joins TRBV6-5 and TRBJ1-2, with a weak D call TRBD1 (5 bases). The CDR3 sequence is 16 residues long. Per germline, CDR1 MNHEY and CDR2 SVGAGI. V shed 2 bases and J shed 4 bases, with 17 bases lying between them. CDR3 in amino acids: CASSYPDLIGGYGYTF. Written as DNA, the CDR3 is TGTGCCAGCAGTTACCCGGACCTTATCGGGGGCTATGGCTACACCTTC.

This clone was picked up one time. V usage is TRBV5-4 and J usage is TRBJ2-7; 8 nucleotides match TRBD2. Unmatched junction bases numbered 11, after V lost 5 bases and J lost 4 bases. The CDR3 contains 15 residues. Germline CDR1 and CDR2: SGHNT and YYREEE (reference sequence). DNA for the CDR3: TGTGCCAGCAGTCAAGCCGGGACTAGGGGATACGAGCAGTACTTC. It yields the protein CASSQAGTRGYEQYF.

V gene TRBV14 combines with J gene TRBJ2-3; no firm D call. Trimming pared 0 bases from V and 0 bases from J, leaving 7 bases between. The CDR3 extends over 15 amino acids. Looked up from germline, CDR1 is SGHDN and CDR2 is FVKESK. Here the CDR3 reads CASSQELTSTDTQYF. The CDR3 DNA sequence: TGTGCCAGCAGCCAAGAGCTGACTAGCACAGATACGCAGTATTTT.

For the CDR3, the DNA is TGTGCCAGCAGCTCCGTCGGGACAGGGGCGTTTGACAATGAGCAGTTCTTC. Translation: CASSSVGTGAFDNEQFF. The chain links TRBV5-8 to TRBJ2-1, with 10 bases lining up with TRBD1. V was pared by 3 bases and J by 5 bases, with 11 bases of the junction left unmatched. This CDR3 is 17 amino acids long. The V gene's germline CDR1 is SGHTS and CDR2 YDEGEE.

Concerning this clone itself: An end of the junction differs from the germline gene, which may be a read error. The chain combines TRBV20-1 with TRBJ2-7, with a tentative D call TRBD1 (7 bases). CDR1 and CDR2 (germline): DFQATT, SNEGSKA (reference sequence). The CDR3 is 11 amino acids. The CDR3 region is CSASGGGRANF. CDR3 in DNA: TGCAGTGCTAGTGGAGGGGGCAGGGCAAACTTC.

DNA for the CDR3: TGCGCCAGCAGCCCCATAAGAGCCTCTAACTATGGCTACACCTTC. Amino acids: CASSPIRASNYGYTF. The rearrangement links TRBV5-1 to TRBJ1-2; D is ambiguous. The CDR3 length is 15 residues. CDR1 and CDR2 from the germline V gene are SGHRS and YFSETQ. Trimming shortened V by 4 bases and J by 0 bases, and 13 bases separated the two germline ends.

This chain joins TRBV29-1 and TRBJ2-2, with D perhaps TRBD2 (6 bases). The CDR3 has 11 residues. With 5 bases removed from V and 7 bases from J, the gap between germline ends came to 8 bases. Per the germline V gene, CDR1 is SQVTM and CDR2 is ANQGSEA. The CDR3 protein is CSVTEGGELFF. The CDR3 DNA reads TGCAGCGTTACGGAGGGCGGGGAGCTGTTTTTT.

The chain combines TRBV6-4 with TRBJ1-2, with D unclear. Germline V gene data show CDR1 as MRHNA and CDR2 as SNTAGT. V lost 10 bases and J 6 bases, leaving 9 bases between the germline ends. This CDR3 has 10 residues. The chain's CDR3 is CATGKDGYTF. CDR3 nucleotides: TGTGCCACGGGGAAGGATGGCTACACCTTC.

The rearrangement links TRBV30 to TRBJ2-7, with 7 bases aligning to TRBD2. Trimming removed 0 bases from V and 3 bases from J; junction bases left unmatched: 2. This CDR3 spans 13 amino acids. The germline V gene has CDR1 GTSNPN and CDR2 SVGIG (reference sequence). The CDR3 sequence: CAWSVRTSYEQYF. The CDR3 region has the DNA TGTGCCTGGAGTGTACGGACTAGCTACGAGCAGTACTTC.

Only one count was recorded for this clone. The chain employs TRBV6-5 and TRBJ1-1; 10 nucleotides line up with TRBD1. CDR1 MNHEY and CDR2 SVGAGI come from the germline V gene. The V and J ends lost 5 bases and 6 bases, in that order; junction bases with no gene match: 9. This CDR3 contains 15 residues. The CDR3 DNA is TGTGCCAGCAGTCAGTCCGGGGACAGGGGTTCTGAAGCTTTCTTT. Its translation is CASSQSGDRGSEAFF.

This rearrangement joins TRBV5-6 to TRBJ2-6; a possible D gene is TRBD2 (5 bases). This CDR3 is 16 amino acids long. V was trimmed by 5 bases and J by 4 bases, leaving 16 bases between them. The V gene's germline CDR1 is SGHDT and CDR2 YYEEEE. Here the CDR3 reads CASSRSRTWGANVLTF. CDR3 coding DNA: TGTGCCAGCAGTCGTAGCCGGACTTGGGGGGCCAACGTCCTGACTTTC.

The rearrangement joins TRBV28 to TRBJ2-1; TRBD2 aligns across 16 bases. V lost 5 bases, J lost 4 bases, and 2 bases stayed unmatched. The CDR3 is made up of 16 amino acids. Germline CDR1 MDHEN, CDR2 SYDVKM. This CDR3 is CASSGTSGGDYNEQFF. The CDR3 region has the DNA TGTGCCAGCAGTGGGACTAGCGGGGGGGATTACAATGAGCAGTTCTTC.

The genes are TRBV10-1 and TRBJ2-2, with D tentatively TRBD2 (5 bases). The V end lost 2 bases, the J end lost 0 bases, and 10 bases lay between the germline ends. CDR1 and CDR2 (germline): WNHNN, SYGVQD (reference sequence). The CDR3 totals 16 residues. CDR3 coding DNA: TGCGCCAGCAGTGAGGCAGGACTTCCGAACACCGGGGAGCTGTTTTTT. This gives the protein CASSEAGLPNTGELFF.

The chain employs TRBV5-1 and TRBJ1-1; TRBD1 might be the D (5 bases). This CDR3 spans 15 amino acids. V lost 6 bases and J 8 bases, leaving 23 bases between the germline ends. Per the germline V gene, CDR1 is SGHRS and CDR2 is YFSETQ. CDR3 nucleotides: TGCGCCAGCACGTTTGACGGGACTCCGGGAGGGGAAGCTTTCTTT. This codes for CASTFDGTPGGEAFF. The complete variable domain, with remaining parts taken from reference TRBV5-1 and TRBJ1-1, reads KAGVTQTPRYLIKTRGQQVTLSCSPISGHRSVSWYQQTPGQGLQFLFEYFSETQRNKGNFPGRFSGRQFSNSRSEMNVSTLELGDSALYLCASTFDGTPGGEAFFGQGTRLTVV.

This chain uses TRBV2 with TRBJ2-5; D gene ambiguous. The germline V and J ends were trimmed by 1 base and 5 bases, with 8 bases remaining between them. Per germline, CDR1 SNHLY and CDR2 FYNNEI. The length of the CDR3 is 13 residues. The CDR3 sequence: CASSEGLQETQYF. CDR3 coding DNA: TGTGCCAGCAGTGAAGGGTTACAGGAGACCCAGTACTTC.

The rearrangement links TRBV4-1 to TRBJ1-5; D gene uncertain. The CDR3 spans 19 residues. V shed 0 bases and J shed 0 bases, with 18 bases lying between them. From germline, CDR1 is MGHRA and CDR2 YSYEKL. CDR3: CASSQDFSEVPVSNQPQHF. DNA of the CDR3: TGCGCCAGCAGCCAAGATTTCTCCGAGGTCCCCGTTAGCAATCAGCCCCAGCATTTT.

This rearrangement joins TRBV27 to TRBJ1-1; the match to TRBD1 covers 8 bases. Germline trimming cut 7 bases from V and 5 bases from J; bases unmatched to any gene: 12. Germline V gene sequence: CDR1 MNHEY, CDR2 SMNVEV (reference sequence). The CDR3 consists of 15 residues. In DNA, the CDR3 is TGTGCCAGCAAGTCTCCCCTCAGGGGGCGAACTGAAGCTTTCTTT. This gives the protein CASKSPLRGRTEAFF.

The rearrangement joins TRBV10-1 to TRBJ2-7, with D perhaps matching TRBD1 (5 bases). The CDR3 has 14 amino acids. With 2 bases removed from V and 5 bases from J, the gap between germline ends came to 13 bases. Germline assignment: CDR1 WNHNN and CDR2 SYGVQD (reference sequence). CDR3 nucleotides: TGCGCCAGCAGTGAGCCAGGGCGGTTCGACGAGCAGTACTTC. Protein product: CASSEPGRFDEQYF.

The V and J genes are TRBV6-5 and TRBJ1-2, with a weak D call TRBD1 (5 bases). The germline V gene encodes CDR1 MNHEY and CDR2 SVGAGI. V lost 0 bases to trimming and J lost 8 bases, with 10 bases between them. The CDR3 is made up of 13 amino acids. The CDR3 bases are TGTGCCAGCAGTTACTCTGCGGGGGGGGGCTACACCTTC. Encoded protein: CASSYSAGGGYTF.